This T cell receptor (beta chain) was profiled in a study of blood T cell repertoires in COVID-19. The method was immunoSEQ multiplex PCR; TCRdb's version includes in-frame clones alone and lacks a portion of them. The table has fewer than 350,000 clones, 75% to 90% seen once. The CDR3 sequence is 15 residues long. V lost 6 bases, J lost 2 bases, and 3 bases stayed unmatched. The germline V gene encodes CDR1 ENHRY and CDR2 SYGVKD. This chain uses TRBV10-3 with TRBJ2-1, with 11 bases aligning to TRBD2. The specimen was PBMCs or T cells enriched from blood (not recorded which). The source of this sequence is a woman between 40 and 55 years old who had recovered from COVID-19. As DNA, the CDR3 is TGTGCCATCAGAACTAGCGGGGGAGCCTACAATGAGCAGTTCTTC. It translates to CAIRTSGGAYNEQFF.